Listed below are T cell receptor beta chains from one sample, sequenced in a study of PD-1 blockade in classical Hodgkin lymphoma. The method was immunoSEQ multiplex PCR; TCRdb's version includes in-frame clones alone and lacks a portion of them. This table has about 110,000 clones, around 89% appearing once. Sequenced here: peripheral blood mononuclear cells (PBMCs), sampled before the second cycle of nivolumab. Source of these receptors: a human donor with classical Hodgkin lymphoma. CDR3s include the opening cysteine and the closing phenylalanine or tryptophan.

TRBV4-3	CASSQETPNEQFF
TRBV18	CASSVQERGIQYF
TRBV5-1	CASSLAGSGNTIYF
TRBV6-4	CASSDEGGYEQFF
TRBV7-9	CASSGTNYGYTF
TRBV21-1	CASSKPYRRGEGYTF
TRBV18	CASSPATSGAYEQYF
TRBV7-8	CASSLGSSGGGNEQFF
TRBV5-1	CASSLELAGGSDTQYF
TRBV28	CASSREWTEKLFF
TRBV30	CAWRGAWDGSPLHF
TRBV10-1	CASSYGGNQETQYF
TRBV2	CASSEAGLAGGTQYF
TRBV6-1	CASSEAYGYEQYF
TRBV27	CASSLHRDRPYGYTF
TRBV27	CASSLARDQPQHF
TRBV13	CASSSAGTSTGELFF
TRBV7-9	CASKKDQTPYNEQFF
TRBV6-5	CASSFSQGLEKLFF
TRBV11-3	CASSLAGSTNTGELFF
TRBV28	CASSFADRGHSGAFF
TRBV30	CALYAGVSYGYTF
TRBV28	CASSLAGASSYEQYF
TRBV28	CATGEGGGHEQYF
TRBV20-1	CSARFDNEQFF
TRBV28	CASSSGTGRNQPQHF
TRBV7-9	CASSPGSRGTSGDYEQYF
TRBV19	CASSIIGGYTF
TRBV30	CAWSVRQGDGQPQHF
TRBV6-6	CASSQRYEQFF
TRBV5-1	CASSFPPGGSYEQYF
TRBV6-5	CASSTGWTEAFF
TRBV2	CASSEGTGISGANVLTF
TRBV7-2	CASSLVGLAGGKINEQFF
TRBV10-2	CASSEQGGNEQYF
TRBV5-1	CASSFLLGTHFSFGANVLTF
TRBV19	CASSSATTGANEQYF
TRBV18	CASSPTGVDGYTF
TRBV6-5	CASRGRLDNQPQHF
TRBV13	CASSLVAGPNSGNTIYF
TRBV5-4	CASSFEWDMRETQYF
TRBV9	CASSVEPGFEQYF
TRBV29-1	CSVASGGSTEAFF
TRBV18	CASSPGRQGRDEKLFF
TRBV19	CASSIGGRGWEQPQHF
TRBV6-5	CASSYSIGTRATEAFF
TRBV28	CASTLAASGELFF
TRBV6-5	CASSYLGGRNTIYF
TRBV5-4	CASSESVNYGYTF
TRBV6-5	CASSRPSTGDYGYTF
TRBV30	CAWSPGQGETQYF
TRBV20-1	CSARQGGGYTF
TRBV7-9	CASSHPQAGWDNGYTF
TRBV6-6	CASSSSSQNTEAFF
TRBV7-2	CASSPRTGVSSDIQYF